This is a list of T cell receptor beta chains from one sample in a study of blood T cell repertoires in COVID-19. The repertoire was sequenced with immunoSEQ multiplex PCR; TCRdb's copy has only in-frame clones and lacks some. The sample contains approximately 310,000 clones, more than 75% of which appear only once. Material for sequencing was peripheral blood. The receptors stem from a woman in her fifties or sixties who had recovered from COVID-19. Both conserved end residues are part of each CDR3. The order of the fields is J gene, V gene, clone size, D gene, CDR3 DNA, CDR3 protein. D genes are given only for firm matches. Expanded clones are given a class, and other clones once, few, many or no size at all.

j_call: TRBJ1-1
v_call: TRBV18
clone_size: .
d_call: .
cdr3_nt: TGTGCCAGCTCAGTATCAGGGGCCACTGAAGCTTTCTTT
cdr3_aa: CASSVSGATEAFF

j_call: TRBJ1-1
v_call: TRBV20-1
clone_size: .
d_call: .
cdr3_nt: TGCAGTGCTAGTCCCGTCCTACCAAAAGAAGCTTTCTTT
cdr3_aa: CSASPVLPKEAFF

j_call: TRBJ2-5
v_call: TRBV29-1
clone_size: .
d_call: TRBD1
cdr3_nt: TGCAGCGTTGCCCCAGGGGGAGACAGTGCTGAGACCCAGTACTTC
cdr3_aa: CSVAPGGDSAETQYF

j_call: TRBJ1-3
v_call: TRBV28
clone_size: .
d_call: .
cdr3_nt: TGTGCCAGCAGTTTAATCGGTGGTAACTCTGGAAACACCATATATTTT
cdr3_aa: CASSLIGGNSGNTIYF

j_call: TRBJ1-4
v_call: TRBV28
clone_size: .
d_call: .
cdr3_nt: TGTGCCAGCAGTTTACGACAGACAACTAATGAAAAACTGTTTTTT
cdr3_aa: CASSLRQTTNEKLFF

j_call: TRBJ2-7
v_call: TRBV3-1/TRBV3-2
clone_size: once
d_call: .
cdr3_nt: TGTGCCAGCAGCCATCTCAGGGGAATGGCTTACGAGCAGTACTTC
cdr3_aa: CASSHLRGMAYEQYF

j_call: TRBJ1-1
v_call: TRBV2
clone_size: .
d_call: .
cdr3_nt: TGTGCCAGCAGTCAGGGGAATGAAGCTTTCTTT
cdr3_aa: CASSQGNEAFF

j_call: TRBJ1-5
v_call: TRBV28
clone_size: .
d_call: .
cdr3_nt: TGTGCCAGCAGGAGCATGACAGGAGTCGGTAGCAATCAGCCCCAGCATTTT
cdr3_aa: CASRSMTGVGSNQPQHF

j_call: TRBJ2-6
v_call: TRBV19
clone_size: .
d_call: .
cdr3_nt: TGTGCCAGCTACAGGAATGGGGCCAACGTCCTGACTTTC
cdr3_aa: CASYRNGANVLTF

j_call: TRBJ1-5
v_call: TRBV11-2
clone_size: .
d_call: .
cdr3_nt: TGTGCCAGCAGCTTAGGAGGGCGGCCCAATCAGCCCCAGCATTTT
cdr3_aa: CASSLGGRPNQPQHF

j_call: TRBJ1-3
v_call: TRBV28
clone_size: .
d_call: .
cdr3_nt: TGTGCCAGCAATTCCGGGGGATCAGGAAACACCATATATTTT
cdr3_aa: CASNSGGSGNTIYF

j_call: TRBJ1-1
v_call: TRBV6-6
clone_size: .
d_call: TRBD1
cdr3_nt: TGTGCCAGCAGCCCGGGACAGCTGAACACTGAAGCTTTCTTT
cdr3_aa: CASSPGQLNTEAFF

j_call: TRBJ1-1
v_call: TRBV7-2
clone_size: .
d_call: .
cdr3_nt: TGTGCCAGCAGCTTAGGCAGGGGTGAAACTGAAGCTTTCTTT
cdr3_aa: CASSLGRGETEAFF

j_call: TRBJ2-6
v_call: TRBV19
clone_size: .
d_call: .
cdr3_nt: TGTGCCAGTAGTATGGGTTTCGGGTTTGGGGCCAACGTCCTGACTTTC
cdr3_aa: CASSMGFGFGANVLTF

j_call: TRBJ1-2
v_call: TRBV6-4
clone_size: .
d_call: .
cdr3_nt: TGTGCCAGCAGTGACTCTTTAGTGACAGAAAACTATGGCTACACCTTC
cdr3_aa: CASSDSLVTENYGYTF

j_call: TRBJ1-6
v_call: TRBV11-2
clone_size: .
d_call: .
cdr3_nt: TGTGCCAGCAGCCCTCGACCCACAGATCGGAATTCACCCCTCCACTTT
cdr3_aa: CASSPRPTDRNSPLHF

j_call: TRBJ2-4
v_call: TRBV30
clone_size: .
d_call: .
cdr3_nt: TGTGCCTGGAGTGTACTTCGGAGTAGAGCCAAAAACATTCAGTACTTC
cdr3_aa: CAWSVLRSRAKNIQYF

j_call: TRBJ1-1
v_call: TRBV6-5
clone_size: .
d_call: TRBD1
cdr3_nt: TGTGCCGCGAATGACAGGGACAGCACTGAAGCTTTCTTT
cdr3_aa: CAANDRDSTEAFF

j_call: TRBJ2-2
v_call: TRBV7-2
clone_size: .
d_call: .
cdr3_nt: TGTGCCAGCAGCCGCAGGGGTCCCGACACCGGGGAGCTGTTTTTT
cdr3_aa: CASSRRGPDTGELFF

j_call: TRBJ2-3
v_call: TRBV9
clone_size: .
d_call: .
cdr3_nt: TGTGCCAGCAGCGTAGATGAGGGAGGCCCAGATACGCAGTATTTT
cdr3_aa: CASSVDEGGPDTQYF

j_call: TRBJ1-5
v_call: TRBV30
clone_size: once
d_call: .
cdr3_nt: TGTGCCTGGAGTGTCCTCGACAGTGAATATCAGCCCCAGCATTTT
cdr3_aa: CAWSVLDSEYQPQHF

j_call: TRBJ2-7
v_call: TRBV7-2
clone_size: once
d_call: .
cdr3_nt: TGTGCCAGCAGCTTAGACAGGTACTACGAGCAGTACTTC
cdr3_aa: CASSLDRYYEQYF

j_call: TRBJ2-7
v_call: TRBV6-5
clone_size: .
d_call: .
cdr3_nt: TGTGCCAGCAGGGCTTCCGGGACAAGCTACGAGCAGTACTTC
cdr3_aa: CASRASGTSYEQYF

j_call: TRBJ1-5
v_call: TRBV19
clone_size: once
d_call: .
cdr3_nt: TGTGCCAGTAGTATCCAGGGATCGGGTCAGCCCCAGCATTTT
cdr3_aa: CASSIQGSGQPQHF

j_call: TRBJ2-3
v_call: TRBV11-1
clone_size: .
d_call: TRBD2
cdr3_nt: TGTGCCAGCAGCTCACAGACTAGCGGGAGCACAGATACGCAGTATTTT
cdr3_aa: CASSSQTSGSTDTQYF

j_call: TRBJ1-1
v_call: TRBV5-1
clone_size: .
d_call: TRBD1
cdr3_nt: TGCGCCAGCAGCGAAGCAGGGGGCGCGAGCTCTCAAGCTTTCTTT
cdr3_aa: CASSEAGGASSQAFF

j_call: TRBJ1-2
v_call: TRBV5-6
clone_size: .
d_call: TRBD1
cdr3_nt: TGTGCCAGCAGCTTGGGACAGGGCGATGGCTACACCTTC
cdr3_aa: CASSLGQGDGYTF

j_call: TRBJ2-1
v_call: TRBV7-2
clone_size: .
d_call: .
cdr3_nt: TGTGCCAGCAGCTTAGCGGGGGCTGTCTATGAGCAGTTCTTC
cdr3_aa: CASSLAGAVYEQFF

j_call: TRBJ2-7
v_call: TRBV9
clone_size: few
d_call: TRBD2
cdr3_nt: TGTGCCAGCAGCACCGGTCTAGCGGGAGGCGAGCAGTACTTC
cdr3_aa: CASSTGLAGGEQYF

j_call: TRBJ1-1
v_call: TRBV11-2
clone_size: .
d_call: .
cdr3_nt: TGTGCCAGCAGCTTTGAAGGACTTGAAGCTTTCTTT
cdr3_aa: CASSFEGLEAFF

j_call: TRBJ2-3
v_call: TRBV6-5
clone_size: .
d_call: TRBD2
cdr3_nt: TGTGCCAGCAGTTACCGGGAGGGTACGCAGTATTTT
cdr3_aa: CASSYREGTQYF

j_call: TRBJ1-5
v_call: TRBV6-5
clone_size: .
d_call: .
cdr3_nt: TGTGCCAGCAGTTATGGACACGATAGCAATCAGCCCCAGCATTTT
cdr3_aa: CASSYGHDSNQPQHF

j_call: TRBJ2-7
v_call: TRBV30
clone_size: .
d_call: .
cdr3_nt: TGTGCCTGGAGATCAAGAGGGTTTGGCTCCTACGAGCAGTACTTC
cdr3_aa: CAWRSRGFGSYEQYF

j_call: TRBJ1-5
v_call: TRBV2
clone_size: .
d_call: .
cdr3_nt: TGTGCCAGCAGTGAAGCGCAGGTATATAGCAATCAGCCCCAGCATTTT
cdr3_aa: CASSEAQVYSNQPQHF

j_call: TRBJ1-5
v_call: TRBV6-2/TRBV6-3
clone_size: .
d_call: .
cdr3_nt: TGTGCCAGCAGCAGGGGTCCCAGGCAGCCCCAGCATTTT
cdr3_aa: CASSRGPRQPQHF

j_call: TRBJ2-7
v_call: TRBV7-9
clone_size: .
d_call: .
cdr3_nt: TGTGCCAGCAGCCCGCCTAGAGGGGGGGGCTACGAGCAGTACTTC
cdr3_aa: CASSPPRGGGYEQYF

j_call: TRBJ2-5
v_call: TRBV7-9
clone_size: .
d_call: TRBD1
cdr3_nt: TGTGCCAGCAGCCCGGTTCGATTCAACAGGGGTCAGGGGACCCAGTACTTC
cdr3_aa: CASSPVRFNRGQGTQYF

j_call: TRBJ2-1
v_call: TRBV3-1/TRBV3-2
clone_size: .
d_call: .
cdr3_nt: TGTGCCAGCAGCCAAGTCCCAGGGGATAGGGTCAATGAGCAGTTCTTC
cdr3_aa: CASSQVPGDRVNEQFF

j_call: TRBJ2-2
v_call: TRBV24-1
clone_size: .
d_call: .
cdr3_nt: TGTGCCACCGCCGGTGGGGCTAGATATGACACCGGGGAGCTGTTTTTT
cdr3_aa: CATAGGARYDTGELFF

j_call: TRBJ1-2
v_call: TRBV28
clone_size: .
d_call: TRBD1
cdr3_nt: TGTGCCAGCAGTACCCACAGGGGAATCTATGGCTACACCTTC
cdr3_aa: CASSTHRGIYGYTF

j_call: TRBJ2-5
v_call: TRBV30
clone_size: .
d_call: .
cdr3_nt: TGTGCCTGGAGTGTACAGGCGCAAGAGACCCAGTACTTC
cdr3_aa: CAWSVQAQETQYF

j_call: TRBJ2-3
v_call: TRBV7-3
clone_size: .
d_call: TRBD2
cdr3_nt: TGTGCCAGCAGCTTAGCGACTAGCGGGAGCGCAGATACGCAGTATTTT
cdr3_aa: CASSLATSGSADTQYF

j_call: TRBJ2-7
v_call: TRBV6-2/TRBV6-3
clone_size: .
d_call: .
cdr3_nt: TGTGCCAGCAGTTCCCGTCTTAAGAGCTCCTACGAGCAGTACTTC
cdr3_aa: CASSSRLKSSYEQYF

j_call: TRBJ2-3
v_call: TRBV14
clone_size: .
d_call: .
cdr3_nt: TGTGCCAGCAGCTCCCAAAGGGGTCGCACAGATACGCAGTATTTT
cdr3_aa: CASSSQRGRTDTQYF

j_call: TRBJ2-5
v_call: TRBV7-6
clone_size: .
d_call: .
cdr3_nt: TGTGCCAGCAGCGACCCGGACTGGAATCAAGAGACCCAGTACTTC
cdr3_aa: CASSDPDWNQETQYF

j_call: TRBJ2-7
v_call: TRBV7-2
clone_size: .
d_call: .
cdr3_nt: TGTGCCAGCAGCTCGGACAGTAGAGTCTACGAGCAGTACTTC
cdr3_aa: CASSSDSRVYEQYF

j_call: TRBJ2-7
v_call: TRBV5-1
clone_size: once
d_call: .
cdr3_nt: TGCGCCAGCAGCTTGGAGAGGTCGTACGAGCAGTACTTC
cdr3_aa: CASSLERSYEQYF

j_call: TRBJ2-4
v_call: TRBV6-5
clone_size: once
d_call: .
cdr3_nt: TGTGCCACTAGATCACTAGCTGCAAACATTCAGTACTTC
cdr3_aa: CATRSLAANIQYF

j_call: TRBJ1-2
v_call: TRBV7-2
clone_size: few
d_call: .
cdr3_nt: TGTGCCAGCAGCTTAGCGGTTACGAGGAACTATGGCTACACCTTC
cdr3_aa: CASSLAVTRNYGYTF

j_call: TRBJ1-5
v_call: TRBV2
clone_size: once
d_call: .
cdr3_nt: TGTGCCAGCAGTGACCAAGGGGGTATCGGTCAGCCCCAGCATTTT
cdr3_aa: CASSDQGGIGQPQHF

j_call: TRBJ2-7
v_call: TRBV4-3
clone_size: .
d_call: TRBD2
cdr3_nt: TGCGCCAGCAGCCAAGGGGGGACTAGCTCCTACGAGCAGTACTTC
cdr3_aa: CASSQGGTSSYEQYF

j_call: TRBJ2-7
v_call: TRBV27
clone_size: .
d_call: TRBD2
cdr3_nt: TGTGCCAGCAGGCGAGGACTAGCGGGACTCGGTAGTTACGAGCAGTACTTC
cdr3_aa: CASRRGLAGLGSYEQYF

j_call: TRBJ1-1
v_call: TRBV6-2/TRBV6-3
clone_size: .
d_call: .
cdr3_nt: TGTGCCAGCAGTTACTCCCTCGGGAGACAAGCTTTCTTT
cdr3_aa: CASSYSLGRQAFF

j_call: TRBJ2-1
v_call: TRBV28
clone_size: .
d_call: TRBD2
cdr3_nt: TGTGCCAGCAGTTTACGGGGGGGCAGCTACAATGAGCAGTTCTTC
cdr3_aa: CASSLRGGSYNEQFF

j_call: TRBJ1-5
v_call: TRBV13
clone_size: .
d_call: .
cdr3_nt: TGTGCCAGCAGCTTCTCTAGCAATCAGCCCCAGCATTTT
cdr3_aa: CASSFSSNQPQHF

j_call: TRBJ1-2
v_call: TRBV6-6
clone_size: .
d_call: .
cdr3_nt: TGTGCCAGCAGTCGTGGGGGCCGGAGTGGCTACACCTTC
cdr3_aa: CASSRGGRSGYTF

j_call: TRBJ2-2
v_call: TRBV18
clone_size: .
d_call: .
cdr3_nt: TGTGCCAGCTCACCACTCGACACCGGGGAGCTGTTTTTT
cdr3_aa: CASSPLDTGELFF

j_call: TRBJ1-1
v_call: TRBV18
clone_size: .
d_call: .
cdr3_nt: TGTGCCAGCTCACCACCGACAGGAACTGAAGCTTTCTTT
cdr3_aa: CASSPPTGTEAFF

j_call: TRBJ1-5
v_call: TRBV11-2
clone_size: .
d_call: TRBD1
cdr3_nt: TGTGCCAGCAGCCGGGACAGGGGGAATCAGCCCCAGCATTTT
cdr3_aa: CASSRDRGNQPQHF

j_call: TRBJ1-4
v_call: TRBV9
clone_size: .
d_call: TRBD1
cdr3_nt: TGTGCCAGCAGCCCCCAGGGGGCAACTAATGAAAAACTGTTTTTT
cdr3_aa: CASSPQGATNEKLFF